What follows are 20 T cell receptor beta chains derived from one specimen sequenced in a study of beta chain features in type 1 diabetes. What was sequenced were expressed TCRB transcripts, since all of the isolated RNA had been reverse transcribed. The table came from immunoSEQ multiplex PCR; TCRdb's copy has only in-frame clones and leaves some out. Here the sample spans 620,000 or so clones, less than 20% being singletons. The specimen was naive CD4+ T cells from blood. The origin of the receptors is a man aged 18 to 29 in good health.

This clone was recorded a few times. The CDR3 DNA reads as TGTGCCAGCAGCTACCTAGCGGGAGTTGGTCCTGGGGCCAACGTCCTGACTTTC. This encodes CASSYLAGVGPGANVLTF. This chain connects TRBV7-9 to TRBJ2-6; TRBD2 aligns across 10 bases. The length of the CDR3 is 18 residues. Germline V lookup: CDR1 SEHNR, CDR2 FQNEAQ (reference sequence). V lost 4 bases to trimming and J lost 2 bases; unmatched junction nucleotides: 8. Variable domain in full (rest from reference TRBV7-9 and TRBJ2-6): DTGVSQNPRHKITKRGQNVTFRCDPISEHNRLYWYRQTLGQGPEFLTYFQNEAQLEKSRLLSDRFSAERPKGSFSTLEIQRTEQGDSAMYLCASSYLAGVGPGANVLTFGAGSRLTVL.

This clone has only a few counts. The chain uses TRBV5-1 and TRBJ1-1; D is possibly TRBD1 (6 bases). The CDR3 contains 14 residues. Per germline, CDR1 SGHRS and CDR2 YFSETQ. Deletions cut 2 bases from V and 4 bases from J, with 12 bases between. CDR3 amino acids: CASSFSGAATEAFF. CDR3 sequence (DNA): TGCGCCAGCAGCTTCTCAGGGGCCGCCACTGAAGCTTTCTTT. The complete variable domain, with remaining parts taken from reference TRBV5-1 and TRBJ1-1, reads KAGVTQTPRYLIKTRGQQVTLSCSPISGHRSVSWYQQTPGQGLQFLFEYFSETQRNKGNFPGRFSGRQFSNSRSEMNVSTLELGDSALYLCASSFSGAATEAFFGQGTRLTVV.

Only a few counts were recorded for this clone. J is TRBJ2-2 and V is TRBV28, with D possibly matching TRBD2 (7 bases). Trimming removed 7 bases at V and 4 bases at J, with 16 bases between. The CDR3 contains 15 residues. The germline CDR1 and CDR2 sequences are MDHEN and SYDVKM. CDR3 residues: CASTLGGAFTGELFF. The DNA of the CDR3 is TGTGCCAGCACCTTGGGGGGGGCCTTCACCGGGGAGCTGTTTTTT.

This rearrangement joins TRBV6-5 to TRBJ1-2; D gene ambiguous. This CDR3 is 12 amino acids long. V dropped 5 bases and J dropped 4 bases, with 8 bases sitting between them. CDR1 and CDR2 from the germline V gene are MNHEY and SVGAGI. The CDR3 protein is CASSLPSYGYTF. The CDR3 DNA reads TGTGCCAGCAGTCTCCCGTCCTATGGCTACACCTTC.

This sequence joins TRBV18 and TRBJ1-1; no clear D gene. Deletions cut 1 base from V and 1 base from J, with 7 bases between. The CDR3 is 14 residues long. Germline CDR1 reads KGHSH; CDR2 reads LQKENI. CDR3 sequence reads: CASSPQGWNTEAFF. The CDR3 DNA follows: TGTGCCAGCTCACCACAGGGATGGAACACTGAAGCTTTCTTT.

This clone was observed a handful of times. At one end the junction does not follow the germline gene, possibly because of a read error. This chain uses TRBV5-4 with TRBJ2-1; D assignment may be TRBD1 or TRBD2 (5 bases each). The CDR3 has 13 amino acids. CDR1 and CDR2 from the germline V gene are SGHNT and YYREEE (reference sequence). CDR3 in amino acids: CASTLGPSNEQFF. Here the CDR3 DNA reads TGTGCCAGCACCTTGGGACCGAGCAATGAGCAGTTCTTC.

The sample holds a few counts of this clone. V and J are TRBV18 and TRBJ1-2, with D tentatively TRBD1 (6 bases). The V and J ends lost 2 bases and 4 bases respectively, with 8 bases between them. Germline V gene sequence: CDR1 KGHSH, CDR2 LQKENI. The CDR3 totals 13 residues. CDR3 sequence: CASSPTGSYGYTF. The CDR3 DNA sequence: TGTGCCAGCTCACCAACAGGGTCCTATGGCTACACCTTC.

The chain is built from TRBV5-4 and TRBJ2-7; 10 bases line up with TRBD2. The CDR3 covers 15 residues. CDR1 SGHNT and CDR2 YYREEE come from the germline V gene (reference sequence). V gave up 1 base and J gave up 2 bases; unmatched junction bases: 3. CDR3 bases: TGTGCCAGCAGCTTGTGGCTAGCGGGAGCCTACGAGCAGTACTTC. This translates into CASSLWLAGAYEQYF.

This clone occurred a few times. The V and J genes are TRBV9 and TRBJ2-7; D is unclear. Germline lookup yields CDR1 SGDLS and CDR2 YYNGEE. Trimming removed 1 base from V and 4 bases from J, with 15 bases in between. This CDR3 is built from 15 residues. This chain's CDR3 is CASSVTPYGMYEQYF. CDR3 DNA: TGTGCCAGCAGCGTAACACCGTATGGGATGTACGAGCAGTACTTC.

The chain couples TRBV9 to TRBJ2-1; the D is unclear. Germline-derived CDR1 and CDR2 are SGDLS and YYNGEE. This CDR3 contains 15 residues. Trimming removed 1 base from V and 9 bases from J, with 17 bases in between. For the CDR3, the DNA is TGTGCCAGCAGCGTACACCGGAATACTGGTGGTGAGCAGTTCTTC. Protein product: CASSVHRNTGGEQFF.

The chain has TRBV4-2 and TRBJ2-3; no reliable D call. The germline gives CDR1 LGHNA, CDR2 YNFKEQ. The length of the CDR3 is 15 residues. Between the trimmed V and J ends, which lost 8 bases and 1 base, there was a span of 16 bases. The CDR3 DNA reads TGTGCCAGCGCTGCGCCTGGGCAGCGCACAGATACGCAGTATTTT. Translated, it gives CASAAPGQRTDTQYF.

The rearrangement uses TRBV28 and TRBJ1-2; the match to TRBD1 covers 10 bases. Germline values: CDR1 MDHEN, CDR2 SYDVKM. The length of the CDR3 is 14 residues. V lost 3 bases to trimming and J lost 2 bases; unmatched junction nucleotides: 0. This CDR3 is CASSLTGGNYGYTF. DNA of the CDR3: TGTGCCAGCAGTTTGACAGGGGGCAACTATGGCTACACCTTC.

This clone was detected only a few times. The rearrangement uses TRBV7-2 and TRBJ1-2, with unresolved D. Trimming shortened V by 5 bases and J by 3 bases, and 4 bases separated the two germline ends. From germline, CDR1 is SGHTA and CDR2 FQGNSA. The CDR3 is 11 residues long. CDR3 DNA: TGTGCCAGCAGCCCCCACTATGGCTACACCTTC. This gives the protein CASSPHYGYTF. The whole variable domain, filled in from reference TRBV7-2 and TRBJ1-2, reads GAGVSQSPSNKVTEKGKDVELRCDPISGHTALYWYRQSLGQGLEFLIYFQGNSAPDKSGLPSDRFSAERTGGSVSTLTIQRTQQEDSAVYLCASSPHYGYTFGSGTRLTVV.

There are a few counts of this clone. The genes are TRBV30 and TRBJ2-7; D gene uncertain. Trimming cost V 2 bases and J 1 base, with 6 bases left between them. Germline V lookup: CDR1 GTSNPN, CDR2 SVGIG (reference sequence). The CDR3 contains 12 residues. CDR3 bases: TGTGCCTGGAGTTTCGGGTCCTACGAGCAGTACTTC. Protein: CAWSFGSYEQYF.

This clone came up a few times. The J gene is TRBJ2-1, the V gene TRBV18; 11 bases fit TRBD1. The CDR3 covers 15 residues. CDR1 is KGHSH, CDR2 LQKENI, per germline. V lost 6 bases to trimming and J lost 4 bases; unmatched junction nucleotides: 5. The DNA of the CDR3 is TGTGCCAGCTCGCCGGACAGGGGGCAGTACAATGAGCAGTTCTTC. Its translation: CASSPDRGQYNEQFF.

This clone was counted a few times. The J gene is TRBJ2-7, the V gene TRBV9; 7 nucleotides align to TRBD2. There are 14 residues in the CDR3. Unmatched junction bases numbered 10, after V lost 3 bases and J lost 7 bases. Germline V gene lookup returns CDR1 SGDLS and CDR2 YYNGEE. CDR3 loop: CASSGSGTSWEQYF. The CDR3 nucleotides are TGTGCCAGCAGCGGGAGCGGGACCTCTTGGGAGCAGTACTTC.

The chain combines TRBV6-6 with TRBJ1-2; weak D call: TRBD1 (6 bases). This CDR3 has 16 amino acids. CDR1 is MNHNY and CDR2 is SVGAGI in the germline V gene (reference sequence). The germline V and J ends were trimmed by 6 bases and 2 bases, with 19 bases remaining between them. CDR3 protein: CASSPETGTRNYGYTF. The DNA of the CDR3 is TGTGCCAGCAGCCCCGAAACCGGGACAAGGAACTATGGCTACACCTTC.

The chain employs TRBV2 and TRBJ1-1; 7 nucleotides line up with TRBD1. Germline CDR1 is SNHLY and CDR2 is FYNNEI. V shed 2 bases, J shed 3 bases, and the junction held 3 bases outside the gene matches. The CDR3 runs to 14 residues. The CDR3, as DNA: TGTGCCAGCAGTGAACAGGGGGACTACACTGAAGCTTTCTTT. Its protein is CASSEQGDYTEAFF.

This clone has a handful of counts. The chain carries TRBV4-3 and TRBJ2-1, with D unclear. Per the germline V gene, CDR1 is LGHNA and CDR2 is YSLEER. The germline V and J ends were trimmed by 0 bases and 4 bases, with 4 bases remaining between them. The CDR3 is 13 amino acids. CDR3 bases: TGCGCCAGCAGCCAAGAAAGGTACAATGAGCAGTTCTTC. Protein: CASSQERYNEQFF.

The chain carries TRBV27 and TRBJ2-1; a weak D match, TRBD2 (6 bases). V was cut by 10 bases and J by 4 bases, with 14 bases left in between. CDR1 and CDR2 from the germline V gene are MNHEY and SMNVEV (reference sequence). CDR3 length: 13 amino acids. The CDR3 region is CATYAGPYNEQFF. The CDR3 coding sequence is TGTGCCACCTATGCGGGACCTTACAATGAGCAGTTCTTC.